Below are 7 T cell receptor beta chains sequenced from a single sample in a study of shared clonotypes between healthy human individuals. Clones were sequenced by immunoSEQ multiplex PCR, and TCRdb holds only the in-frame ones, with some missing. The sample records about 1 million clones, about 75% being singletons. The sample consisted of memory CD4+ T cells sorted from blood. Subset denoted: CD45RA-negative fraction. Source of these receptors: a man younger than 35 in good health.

CDR3 loop: CPTASPGAHYGYTF. CDR3 coding DNA: TGTCCTACAGCATCCCCGGGGGCTCACTATGGCTACACCTTC. V and J are TRBV27 and TRBJ1-2; D is possibly TRBD1 (6 bases). There are 14 residues in the CDR3. CDR1 is MNHEY, CDR2 SMNVEV, per germline (reference sequence).

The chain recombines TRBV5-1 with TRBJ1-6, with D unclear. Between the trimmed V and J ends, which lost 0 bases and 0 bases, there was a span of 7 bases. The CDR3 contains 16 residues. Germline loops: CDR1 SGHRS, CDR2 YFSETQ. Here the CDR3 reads CASSLVPSSYNSPLHF. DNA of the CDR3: TGCGCCAGCAGCTTGGTTCCGAGCTCCTATAATTCACCCCTCCACTTT.

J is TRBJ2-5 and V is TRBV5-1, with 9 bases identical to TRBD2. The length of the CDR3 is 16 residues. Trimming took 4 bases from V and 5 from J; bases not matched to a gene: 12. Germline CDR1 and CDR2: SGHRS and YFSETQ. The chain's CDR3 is CASSRGDSGGGETQYF. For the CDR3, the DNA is TGCGCCAGCAGCCGAGGGGATAGCGGGGGAGGCGAGACCCAGTACTTC.

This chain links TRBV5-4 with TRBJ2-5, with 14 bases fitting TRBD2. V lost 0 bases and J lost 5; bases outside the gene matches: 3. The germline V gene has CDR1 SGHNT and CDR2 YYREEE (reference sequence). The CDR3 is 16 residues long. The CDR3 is CASSLGLAGGPETQYF. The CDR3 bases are TGTGCCAGCAGCTTGGGACTAGCGGGGGGGCCGGAGACCCAGTACTTC.

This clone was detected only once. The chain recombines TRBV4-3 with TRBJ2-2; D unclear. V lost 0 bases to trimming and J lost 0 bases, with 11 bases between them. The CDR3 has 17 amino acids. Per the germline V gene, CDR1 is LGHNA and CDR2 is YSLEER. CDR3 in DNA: TGCGCCAGCAGCCAAGATTGGTACGACTCGAACACCGGGGAGCTGTTTTTT. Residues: CASSQDWYDSNTGELFF.

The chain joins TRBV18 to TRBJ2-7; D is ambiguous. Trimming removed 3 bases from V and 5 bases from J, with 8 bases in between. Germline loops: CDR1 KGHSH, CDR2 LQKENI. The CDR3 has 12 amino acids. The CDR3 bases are TGTGCCAGCTCACCGGAACACCACGAGCAGTACTTC. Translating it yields CASSPEHHEQYF.

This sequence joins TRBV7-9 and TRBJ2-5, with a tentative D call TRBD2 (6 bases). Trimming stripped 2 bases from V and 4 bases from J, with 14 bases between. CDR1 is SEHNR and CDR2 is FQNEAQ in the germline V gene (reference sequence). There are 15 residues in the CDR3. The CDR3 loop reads CASSLRLAQTETQYF. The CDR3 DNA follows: TGTGCCAGCAGCTTAAGGCTAGCGCAAACAGAGACCCAGTACTTC. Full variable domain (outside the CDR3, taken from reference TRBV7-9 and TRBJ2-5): DTGVSQNPRHKITKRGQNVTFRCDPISEHNRLYWYRQTLGQGPEFLTYFQNEAQLEKSRLLSDRFSAERPKGSFSTLEIQRTEQGDSAMYLCASSLRLAQTETQYFGPGTRLLVL.